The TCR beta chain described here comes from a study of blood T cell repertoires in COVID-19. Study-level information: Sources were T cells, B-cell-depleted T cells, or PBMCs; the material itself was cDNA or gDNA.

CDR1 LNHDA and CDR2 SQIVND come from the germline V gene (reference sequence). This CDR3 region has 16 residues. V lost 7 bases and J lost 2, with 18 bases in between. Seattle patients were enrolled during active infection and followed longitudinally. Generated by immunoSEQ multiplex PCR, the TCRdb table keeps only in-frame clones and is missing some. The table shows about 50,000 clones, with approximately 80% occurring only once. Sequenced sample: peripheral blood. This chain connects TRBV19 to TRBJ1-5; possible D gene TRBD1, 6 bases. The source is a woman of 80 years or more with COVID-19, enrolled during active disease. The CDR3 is CASTSYTGGRNQPQHF. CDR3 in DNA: TGTGCCAGTACCTCATACACGGGGGGGCGCAATCAGCCCCAGCATTTT.